The 25 T cell receptor beta chains below all came from one sample that was sequenced in a study of tumor and adjacent non-tumor tissue in lung cancer. TCRbeta libraries were built with three rounds of nested PCR, modified from ARM-PCR. TCRdb reanalysed the multiplex PCR reads using MiXCR and keeps one entry per CDR3 protein. Among under 150,000 distinct CDR3 sequences listed, 66% were seen once. This sample's RNA came from whole unsorted tissue. The specimen sequenced was lung tumor tissue. These receptors came from a man younger than 40 with non-small cell lung cancer.

Of note for this clonotype: Germline is not matched at one junction end, which may reflect a read error. As DNA, the CDR3 is TGTGCCGTCAGGGACTCTGGGGCCAACGTCCTGACTTTC. It codes for CAVRDSGANVLTF. The genes are TRBV10-3 and TRBJ2-6, with D perhaps TRBD1 (5 bases). Germline CDR1 and CDR2: ENHRY and SYGVKD. The CDR3 runs 13 residues.

This clonotype has ten or more counts. The V gene is TRBV11-1, the J gene TRBJ1-4; D is perhaps TRBD1 (6 bases). V lost 5 bases to trimming and J lost 5 bases, with 15 bases between them. Germline V gives CDR1 SGHAT, CDR2 FQDESV (reference sequence). The CDR3 totals 15 residues. The CDR3 spells CASSQRQDANEKLFF. The CDR3 DNA reads as TGTGCCAGCAGCCAAAGACAGGATGCGAATGAAAAACTGTTTTTT.

Details on this clonotype: With a much larger clone just one base away, this may be a read error. The rearrangement uses TRBV20-1 and TRBJ2-3; 12 bases map to TRBD2. CDR3 length equals 16 residues. Germline CDR1 DFQATT, CDR2 SNEGSKA (reference sequence). CDR3 sequence: CTADWGLAGGADTQYF. The CDR3 nucleotides are TGCACTGCGGACTGGGGGCTAGCGGGGGGGGCAGATACGCAGTATTTT.

This clonotype turned up a few times. The junction departs from germline at one end; a sequencing error may be responsible. The chain employs TRBV6-5 and TRBJ2-3; no firm D call. The CDR3 runs 14 residues. Germline CDR1 reads MNHEY; CDR2 reads SVGAGI. CDR3 sequence reads: CTSSYSPLDDTQYF. The CDR3 DNA reads as TGTACCAGCAGTTACTCCCCTCTAGATGATACGCAGTATTTT.

With respect to this clonotype: The CDR3 does not end in the conserved phenylalanine or tryptophan, so this is likely a read error. Because the CDR3's place on the DNA is in doubt, the DNA is left out and the CDR3 is given as listed by TCRdb. V gene TRBV11-1 combines with J gene TRBJ2-1; the table's D call TRBD1 went unverified against the DNA. Inclusive of both ends, the CDR3 amounts to 11 amino acids. The germline CDR1 and CDR2 sequences are SGHAT and FQDESV (reference sequence). CDR3 amino acids: CASRTDRPLSL.

The rearrangement links TRBV10-3 to TRBJ2-3; 10 bases align to TRBD1. The V segment lost 11 bases and the J segment 3 bases; nucleotides outside the gene matches: 8. The length of the CDR3 is 14 residues. The germline CDR1 and CDR2 sequences are ENHRY and SYGVKD. The chain's CDR3 is CAVGQGGFTDTQYF. The CDR3 DNA reads as TGTGCCGTCGGACAGGGGGGGTTTACAGATACGCAGTATTTT.

For this clonotype: One base away lies a much larger clone, so this may be a sequencing read error. The genes are TRBV4-3 and TRBJ1-2; TRBD1 might be the D (6 bases). The CDR3 covers 16 residues. The germline V gene has CDR1 LGHNA and CDR2 YSLEER. The CDR3 reads CASGQGRFWTEYGYTF. The DNA for the CDR3 is TGCGCCAGCGGCCAAGGAAGGTTTTGGACAGAATATGGCTACACCTTC.

This chain links TRBV20-1 with TRBJ1-2, with a weak D call TRBD1 (6 bases). CDR1 is DFQATT, CDR2 SNEGSKA, per germline (reference sequence). V was clipped by 1 base and J by 7 bases, with 16 bases between them. The CDR3 runs to 14 residues. CDR3 sequence (DNA): TGCAGTGCTAGAGCCTCAGGAGGGGGGGGTGGCTACACCTTC. Amino acid sequence: CSARASGGGGGYTF.

As regards this clonotype: The junction departs from germline at one end; a sequencing error may be responsible. The chain links TRBV13 to TRBJ2-3, with a possible D match to TRBD2 (5 bases). The germline gives CDR1 PRHDT, CDR2 FYEKMQ (reference sequence). The CDR3 loop spans 14 amino acids. The CDR3 DNA is TGTGCCAGCAGCAGGGAGTTGGGCGCAGATATGCAGTATTTT. Translating gives CASSRELGADMQYF.

A remark on this clonotype: A much larger clone sits a single nucleotide away, making a read error possible. V is TRBV6-5 and J is TRBJ2-5; the D gene is possibly TRBD2 (7 bases). CDR1 and CDR2 from the germline V gene are MNHEY and SVGAGI. Trimming took 5 bases from V and 0 from J, leaving 22 bases between them. The CDR3 extends over 18 amino acids. This chain's CDR3 is CASSRQWGGREHQETQYF. The CDR3 DNA reads as TGTGCCAGCAGTCGCCAGTGGGGGGGCCGAGAACACCAAGAGACCCAGTACTTC.

Comment on this clonotype: A read error may explain this, as a much larger clone is one base away. The chain links TRBV20-1 to TRBJ2-3; 9 bases map to TRBD2. This CDR3 is built from 15 residues. CDR1 is DFQATT, CDR2 SNEGSKA, per germline (reference sequence). CDR3 sequence: CNAPRIAGVADTQYF. For the CDR3, the DNA is TGCAATGCCCCCCGCATAGCGGGAGTAGCAGATACGCAGTATTTT.

About this clonotype itself: This may stem from a read error, because a much larger clone lies one nucleotide away. This chain uses TRBV4-1 with TRBJ1-1; unclear D gene. Germline V lookup: CDR1 MGHRA, CDR2 YSYEKL. The CDR3 runs 13 residues. Trimming cost V 0 bases and J 6 bases, with 8 bases left between them. The DNA of the CDR3 is TGCGCCAGCAGCCAAGACAGTGTCGCTGAAGCTTTCTTT. Its protein product is CASSQDSVAEAFF.

With regard to this clonotype: The conserved phenylalanine or tryptophan is not found at the CDR3 terminus, so this likely reflects a read error. The rearrangement uses TRBV7-8 and TRBJ2-1; 8 nucleotides match TRBD1. The CDR3 sequence is 16 residues long. The germline gives CDR1 SGHVS, CDR2 FQNEAQ. The CDR3 is CASSFGGDRRYSEQFL. In nucleotides, the CDR3 is TGTGCCAGCAGCTTCGGTGGGGACAGGAGGTACAGTGAGCAGTTCTTA.

Details on this clonotype: This may arise from a read error, as a much more abundant clone is one base away. The chain joins TRBV20-1 to TRBJ2-3; D is ambiguous. Germline loops: CDR1 DFQATT, CDR2 SNEGSKA (reference sequence). This CDR3 has 11 amino acids. In DNA form, the CDR3 reads TGCAGCCCGCAGTTCACAGATACGCAGTGTTTT. It is translated as CSPQFTDTQCF.

The chain joins TRBV29-1 to TRBJ2-5; D is perhaps TRBD2 (6 bases). V was shortened by 6 bases and J by 6 bases, with 20 bases between the two germline ends. CDR3 size: 14 residues. Per germline, CDR1 SQVTM and CDR2 ANQGSEA. CDR3 sequence (DNA): TGCAGCGTCCAAGATGGCGGGGCCGGGAAGACCCAGTACTTC. Translating it yields CSVQDGGAGKTQYF.

About this clonotype itself: A junction boundary mismatches the germline segment, possibly from a read error. The chain employs TRBV6-5 and TRBJ2-1, with TRBD2 identical over 11 bases. This CDR3 is 15 amino acids long. Per germline, CDR1 MNHEY and CDR2 SVGAGI. The DNA of the CDR3 is TGTGCCAGCAGTCAGACTAGCGGGGCCTACCATGAGCAGTTCTTC. Protein product: CASSQTSGAYHEQFF.

About this clonotype: An end of the junction does not agree with germline; a read error may underlie this. This sequence joins TRBV29-1 and TRBJ1-2; D is ambiguous. CDR1 is SQVTM, CDR2 ANQGSEA, per germline. The CDR3 loop spans 15 amino acids. CDR3 loop: CSVENNEGANYSYTF. For the CDR3, the DNA is TGCAGCGTTGAAAACAACGAAGGAGCTAACTATAGCTACACCTTC.

Comment on this clonotype: A much larger clone lies a single base off, so this may be a read error. The chain uses TRBV28 and TRBJ2-7; TRBD2 might be the D (6 bases). This CDR3 region has 14 residues. The V gene's germline CDR1 is MDHEN and CDR2 SYDVKM. The V gene lost 2 bases and the J gene lost 4 bases, with 12 bases spanning the gap. CDR3 nucleotides: TGTGCCAGCAGTTTAGGGACTGGAAAGTACGAGCAGTACTTC. It encodes CASSLGTGKYEQYF.

For this clonotype: The junction shows a germline mismatch at one end, possibly a read error. This chain connects TRBV11-2 to TRBJ1-1; 7 bases line up with TRBD1. Germline V gene lookup returns CDR1 SGHAT and CDR2 FQNNGV. CDR3 length: 15 residues. This CDR3 is CARSSDTGVDTEAFF. The CDR3, as DNA: TGTGCCAGAAGCTCAGATACAGGGGTTGACACTGAAGCTTTCTTT.

This clonotype was seen repeatedly, ten times or more. The V call is TRBV6-2 or TRBV6-3, the J call TRBJ1-5, with D uncertain. Germline CDR1 reads MNHEY; CDR2 reads SVGEGT. V was trimmed by 7 bases and J by 3 bases, leaving 10 bases between them. There are 13 residues in the CDR3. The DNA of the CDR3 is TGTGCCAGCAACGGGTTTTTCAATCAGCCCCAGCATTTT. It specifies CASNGFFNQPQHF.

On this clonotype: A read error may be the cause here, since a much bigger clone is one base away. The conserved phenylalanine or tryptophan is not found at the CDR3 terminus, so this likely reflects a read error. V usage is TRBV29-1 and J usage is TRBJ2-5; 7 bases line up with TRBD1. Losses at the gene ends were 5 bases for V and 7 bases for J; bases not matched to a gene: 13. This CDR3 comprises 14 residues. Germline values: CDR1 SQVTM, CDR2 ANQGSEA. The CDR3 spells CSVKPQGVRGTQYV. For the CDR3, the DNA is TGCAGCGTTAAACCGCAGGGGGTTAGGGGGACCCAGTACGTC.

Comments on this clonotype: Being one base from a much bigger clone, this may be a read error. The chain employs TRBV6-2 or TRBV6-3 and TRBJ2-7; 7 nucleotides match TRBD2. Germline CDR1 reads MNHEY; CDR2 reads SVGEGT. The CDR3 sequence is 15 residues long. The CDR3 loop reads CARSERGANSYEQYF. The CDR3 coding sequence is TGTGCCCGCAGCGAGCGGGGTGCCAACTCCTACGAGCAGTACTTC.

The genes are TRBV6-2 or TRBV6-3 and TRBJ1-2; 8 bases are shared with TRBD1. CDR1 and CDR2 (germline): MNHEY, SVGEGT. This CDR3 spans 14 amino acids. Losses at the gene ends were 10 bases for V and 5 bases for J; bases not matched to a gene: 12. The CDR3 nucleotides read TGTGCCATCAGGCGACAGGGGACTGCTTATGGCTACACCTTC. This encodes CAIRRQGTAYGYTF.

This clonotype was counted at least ten times. V and J are TRBV20-1 and TRBJ2-1; D gene uncertain. The CDR3 extends over 13 amino acids. Germline-derived CDR1 and CDR2 are DFQATT and SNEGSKA (reference sequence). V dropped 6 bases and J dropped 6 bases, with 15 bases sitting between them. Here the CDR3 DNA reads TGCAGTGCCAATGATTGGGTGCCCAATGAGCAGTTCTTC. This sequence encodes CSANDWVPNEQFF.

This clonotype has just a few counts. This may be a read error: a much more frequent sequence differs by one nucleotide. V gene TRBV4-1 combines with J gene TRBJ2-7; D is undetermined. V gave up 4 bases and J gave up 4 bases, with 17 bases separating them. The CDR3 spans 15 residues. Per germline, CDR1 MGHRA and CDR2 YSYEKL. The CDR3: CASSLESRLGYEQYF. CDR3 in DNA: TGCGCCAGCAGCCTCGAAAGCAGGTTGGGGTACGAGCAGTACTTC.